This T cell receptor (beta chain) was recorded in a study of T cell changes during pregnancy in multiple sclerosis. Trimming cost V 1 base and J 7 bases; bases outside gene matches: 11. This CDR3 is 16 amino acids long. In germline, CDR1 is GTSNPN, CDR2 SVGIG (reference sequence). Method: immunoSEQ multiplex PCR; TCRdb's copy keeps in-frame clones and lacks some. The sample includes roughly 40,000 clones, under 90% seen only once; the top ten take 0.64%. This clonotype was sampled from a female donor with multiple sclerosis, enrolled in a pregnancy study. The sequences come from CD4+ T cells from peripheral blood mononuclear cells, collected before pregnancy. The chain joins TRBV30 to TRBJ1-4; 8 bases fit TRBD1. The CDR3 loop reads CAWSGDTGGKGEKLFF. The CDR3 region has the DNA TGTGCCTGGAGTGGGGATACAGGGGGTAAAGGTGAAAAACTGTTTTTT. The full variable domain, its missing parts supplied by reference TRBV30 and TRBJ1-4, is SQTIHQWPATLVQPVGSPLSLECTVEGTSNPNLYWYRQAAGRGLQLLFYSVGIGQISSEVPQNLSASRPQDRQFILSSKKLLLSDSGFYLCAWSGDTGGKGEKLFFGSGTQLSVL.